The entry below describes one T cell receptor beta chain. One junction end does not reproduce the germline sequence, and a read error may be involved. Genes and germline are mouse. The CDR3 extends 1 residue past the end of the read, so its final part is completed from the germline J gene. The same CDR3 arises from other DNA sequences in this sample as well. TCRbeta CDR3 was sequenced at survey depth with template counts. The method was immunoSEQ multiplex PCR; TCRdb's version includes in-frame clones alone and lacks a portion of them. Of some 8,300 clones in the sample, 40% to 50% were seen once. The entry originates in a study of tissue T cells after allogeneic stem cell transplantation. Time point meaning: mouse harvest day 7 after allogeneic transplant. Mouse grafts combined 10^7 T-cell-depleted bone marrow cells with 10^6 splenic CD5+ T cells. The CDR3 has 14 amino acids. From germline, CDR1 is SGHSA and CDR2 FRNQAP.

The clonotype originates from a female BALB/c mouse given C57BL/6 T cells with graft-versus-host disease after an allogeneic hematopoietic cell transplant. The chain couples TRBV16 to TRBJ1-4, with D perhaps matching TRBD1 (6 bases). The material sequenced was skin. CDR3 in amino acids: CASSLQGTNERLFF. Incomplete CDR3 DNA: TGTGCAAGCAGCTTACAGGGGACCAACGAAAGGTTATTT.